The clone carrying this TCR beta chain occurred a few times. The target antigen is unknown. The length of the CDR3 is 15 residues. Germline V gene data show CDR1 as MNHEY and CDR2 as SVGEGT. Trimming took 6 bases from V and 3 from J; bases not matched to a gene: 7. The record originates from a study of response to subunit inactivated influenza vaccine. Findings of the study overall: Every seasonal influenza vaccination brings in few new T cells, the authors suggested.

TCRdb fed the RT-PCR reads into MiXCR, producing one record per CDR3 protein. The sample has more than 150,000 distinct CDR3 sequences, about a tenth seen once. V and J are TRBV6-2 or TRBV6-3 and TRBJ2-7; 11 nucleotides agree with TRBD2. The sequencing used non-naive T cells sorted from PBMCs, collected on the day of vaccination. The TCR originated in a man aged 50-60 years who received an inactivated influenza vaccine. As DNA, the CDR3 is TGTGCCAGCAGGAGACCGGGACTAGCGGACTACGAGCAGTACTTC. This gives the protein CASRRPGLADYEQYF.